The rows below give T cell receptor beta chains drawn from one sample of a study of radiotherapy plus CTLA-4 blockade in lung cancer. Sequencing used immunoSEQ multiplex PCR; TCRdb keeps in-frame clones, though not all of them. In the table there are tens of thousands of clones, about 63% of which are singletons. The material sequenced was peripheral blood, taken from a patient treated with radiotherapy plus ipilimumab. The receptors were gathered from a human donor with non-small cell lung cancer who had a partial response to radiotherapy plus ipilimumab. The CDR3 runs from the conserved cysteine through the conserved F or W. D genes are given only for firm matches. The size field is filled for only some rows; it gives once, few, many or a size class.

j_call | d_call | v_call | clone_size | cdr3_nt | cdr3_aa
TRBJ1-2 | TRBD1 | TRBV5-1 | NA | TGCGCCAGCAGCATACAGGGGGCAGAAGGTTGCACCTTC | CASSIQGAEGCTF
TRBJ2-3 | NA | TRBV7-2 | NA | TGTGCCAGCAGCTTAAACCAGCGGGGCACAGATACGCAGTATTTT | CASSLNQRGTDTQYF
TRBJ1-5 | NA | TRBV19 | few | TGTGCCAGTACCCCCCAGGGAAGCTGGGCTCAGCCCCAGCATTTT | CASTPQGSWAQPQHF
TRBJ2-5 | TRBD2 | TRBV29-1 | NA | TGCAGCGTCCAGATTGTAGCGGGGGTAACGGAGACCCAGTACTTC | CSVQIVAGVTETQYF
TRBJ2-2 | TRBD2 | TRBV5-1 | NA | TGCGCCAGCAGCAATGGACTAGCGGATAACACCGGGGAGCTGTTTTTT | CASSNGLADNTGELFF
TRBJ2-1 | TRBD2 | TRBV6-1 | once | TGTGCCAGCGAGAGCGGGGGGGTTGACAATGAGCAGTTCTTC | CASESGGVDNEQFF
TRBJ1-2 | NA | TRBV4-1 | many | TGCGCCAGCAGCGAGGCAAACTATGGCTACACCTTC | CASSEANYGYTF
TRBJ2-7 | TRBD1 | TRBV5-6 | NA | TGTGCCAGCAGCCCGCGACCCGGGACAGCGGCCTACGAGCAGTACTTC | CASSPRPGTAAYEQYF
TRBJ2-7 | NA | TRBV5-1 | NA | TGCGCCAGCAGCTCCTCCCCGTCGGCGGGGCCCGAGCAGTACTTC | CASSSSPSAGPEQYF
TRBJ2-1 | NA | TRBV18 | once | TGTGCCAGCTCACCGGCCCGGGACTCCTACAATGAGCAGTTCTTC | CASSPARDSYNEQFF
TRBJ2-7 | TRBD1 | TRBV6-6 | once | TGTGCCAGCAGTCGCGACAGGGGCTCATCCTACGAGCAGTACTTC | CASSRDRGSSYEQYF
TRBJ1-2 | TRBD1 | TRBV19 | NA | TGTGCCAGTAGTATACTCGACCGGGACAGTCATGGCTACACCTTC | CASSILDRDSHGYTF
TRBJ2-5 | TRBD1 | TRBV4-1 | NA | TGCGCCAGCAGCCAAGTTATACGCCGGGACAGGGGTCCAGAGACCCAGTACTTC | CASSQVIRRDRGPETQYF
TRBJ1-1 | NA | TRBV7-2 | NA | TGTGCCAGCAGCTTGGGGCAGCATGAAGCTTTCTTT | CASSLGQHEAFF
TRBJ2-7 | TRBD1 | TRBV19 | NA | TGTGCCAGTAGCCCTCCCGGGACAGGGGGGCGCGAGCAGTACTTC | CASSPPGTGGREQYF
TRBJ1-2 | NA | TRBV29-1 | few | TGCAGCGTTTTAAATCTCCAGGAATATGGCTACACCTTC | CSVLNLQEYGYTF
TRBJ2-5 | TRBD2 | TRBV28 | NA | TGTGCCAGCAGTCTGACTAGCGGAGAGACCCAGTACTTC | CASSLTSGETQYF
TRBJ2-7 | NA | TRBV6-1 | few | TGTGCCAGCAGTGAAGCGGACCAGGGTTTTCCCTACGAGCAGTACTTC | CASSEADQGFPYEQYF
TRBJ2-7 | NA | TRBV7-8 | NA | TGTGCCAGCTCAGGGCCCAACTACGAGCAGTACTTC | CASSGPNYEQYF
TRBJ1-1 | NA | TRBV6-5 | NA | TGTGCCAGCAGTTACTCCCGCTCGTTAGACACTGAAGCTTTCTTT | CASSYSRSLDTEAFF
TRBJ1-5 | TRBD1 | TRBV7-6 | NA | TGTGCCAGCAGCTCGACAGGGGGCGGGCAGCCCCAGCATTTT | CASSSTGGGQPQHF
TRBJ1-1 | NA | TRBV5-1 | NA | TGCGCCAGCAGCTCGGGGTCCGTCTCGAACACTGAAGCTTTCTTT | CASSSGSVSNTEAFF
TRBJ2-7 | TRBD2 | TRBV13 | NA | TGTGCCAGCCGGACTAGCGGGAGTTACGAGCAGTACTTC | CASRTSGSYEQYF
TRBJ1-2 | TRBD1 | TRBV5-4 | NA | TGTGCCAGCAGCCCCCCGGGACAGCAATCGTCCGGTGGCTACACCTTC | CASSPPGQQSSGGYTF
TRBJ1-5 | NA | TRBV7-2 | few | TGTGCCAGCAGCTTAGTAGGCAACAGCCTTAATCAGCCCCAGCATTTT | CASSLVGNSLNQPQHF
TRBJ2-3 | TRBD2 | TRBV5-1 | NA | TGCGCCAGCAGCTTAGGTAGCGGGGGGTACACAGATACGCAGTATTTT | CASSLGSGGYTDTQYF
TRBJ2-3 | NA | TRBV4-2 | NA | TGTGCCAGCAGCCAAGCGGCTAGGTCCGCAGATACGCAGTATTTT | CASSQAARSADTQYF
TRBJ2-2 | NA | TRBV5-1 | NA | TGCGCCAGCAGCTTGGCCGGGGGGAACACCGGGGAGCTGTTTTTT | CASSLAGGNTGELFF
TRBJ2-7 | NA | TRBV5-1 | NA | TGCGCCAGCAGCTTGGAGGGGTGGGGTAGGGAAAACCCCTACGAGCAGTACTTC | CASSLEGWGRENPYEQYF
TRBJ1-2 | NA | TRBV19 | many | TGTGCCAGTATGGGGGACAAGGACTATGGCTACACCTTC | CASMGDKDYGYTF
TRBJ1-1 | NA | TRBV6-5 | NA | TGTGCCAGCAGCCGGGTCCGGAACACTGAAGCTTTCTTT | CASSRVRNTEAFF
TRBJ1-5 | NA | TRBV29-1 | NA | TGCAGCGTTGCACAATTTAGCAATCAGCCCCAGCATTTT | CSVAQFSNQPQHF
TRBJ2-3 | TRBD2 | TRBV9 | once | TGTGCCAGCAGCGTAGCGGGACTAGCGGGATCCGGACCAGATACGCAGTATTTT | CASSVAGLAGSGPDTQYF
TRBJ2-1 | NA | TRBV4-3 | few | TGCGCCAGCAGCCAAGATCATGCCGGCGGTGTATCCTACAATGAGCAGTTCTTC | CASSQDHAGGVSYNEQFF
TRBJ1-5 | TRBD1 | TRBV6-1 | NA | TGTGCCACCCGGGGGACAGGTAGCAATCAGCCCCAGCATTTT | CATRGTGSNQPQHF
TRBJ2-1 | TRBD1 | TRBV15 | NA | TGTGCCACCAGTCCCGGGACAGGGACAGACAATGAGCAGTTCTTC | CATSPGTGTDNEQFF
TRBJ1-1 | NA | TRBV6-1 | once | TGTGCCAGCAGTAATTCTTGGAGTGGCACTGAAGCTTTCTTT | CASSNSWSGTEAFF
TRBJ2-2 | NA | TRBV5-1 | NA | TGCGCCAGCAGGTTTCTTCGCGAACGAGCGGGTTCGAACACCGGGGAGCTGTTTTTT | CASRFLRERAGSNTGELFF
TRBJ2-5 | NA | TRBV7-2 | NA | TGTGCCAGCAGCTTAGATAACAGAAAGCAAGAGACCCAGTACTTC | CASSLDNRKQETQYF
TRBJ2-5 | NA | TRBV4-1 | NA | TGCGCCAGCAGCCAAGACCCAGGGATTGAGACCCAGTACTTC | CASSQDPGIETQYF
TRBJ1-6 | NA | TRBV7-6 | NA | TGTGCCAGCAGCTTAGAACCTCCCGCTCCGACAGCTTATTCACCCCTCCACTTT | CASSLEPPAPTAYSPLHF
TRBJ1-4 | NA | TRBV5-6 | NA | TGTGCCAGCAGCTTCAGGGGAACATCGACTAATGAAAAACTGTTTTTT | CASSFRGTSTNEKLFF
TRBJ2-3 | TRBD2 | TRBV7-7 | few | TGTGCTAGCAGCCTCGGGGTAGCGGGATCCAATACGCAGTATTTT | CASSLGVAGSNTQYF
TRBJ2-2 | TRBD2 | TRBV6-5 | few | TGTGCCAGCAGTTACTCGACTAGCGGCACCGGGGAGCTGTTTTTT | CASSYSTSGTGELFF
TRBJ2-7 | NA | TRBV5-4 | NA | TGTGCCAGCAGCTTGGAACTAGCCAAATCCTACGAGCAGTACTTC | CASSLELAKSYEQYF